This T cell receptor (beta chain) comes out of a study of siplizumab effects on memory and regulatory T cells. Repertoires were generated with immunoSEQ multiplex PCR, while TCRdb's copy carries only in-frame clones and drops some. The sample shows some 62,000 clones, around four fifths of them seen only once. V trimming: 4 bases; J trimming: 0 bases; junction bases outside the gene matches: 9. Germline-derived CDR1 and CDR2 are MGHRA and YSYEKL. The CDR3 totals 17 residues. Regarding this clone: Antigen specificity is unknown.

Findings and caveats of the study: Naive versus memory phenotype went unassigned for roughly 80-96% of proliferating CD4+ or CD8+ clones.

This clonotype originated in a human donor in good health. The sequenced sample consisted of memory CD4+ T cells sorted from blood. This rearrangement joins TRBV4-1 to TRBJ1-3; 7 nucleotides match TRBD1. CDR3 DNA: TGCGCCAGCAGCCCAGGATGGACAGGCCCCTCTGGAAACACCATATATTTT. Translating gives CASSPGWTGPSGNTIYF.